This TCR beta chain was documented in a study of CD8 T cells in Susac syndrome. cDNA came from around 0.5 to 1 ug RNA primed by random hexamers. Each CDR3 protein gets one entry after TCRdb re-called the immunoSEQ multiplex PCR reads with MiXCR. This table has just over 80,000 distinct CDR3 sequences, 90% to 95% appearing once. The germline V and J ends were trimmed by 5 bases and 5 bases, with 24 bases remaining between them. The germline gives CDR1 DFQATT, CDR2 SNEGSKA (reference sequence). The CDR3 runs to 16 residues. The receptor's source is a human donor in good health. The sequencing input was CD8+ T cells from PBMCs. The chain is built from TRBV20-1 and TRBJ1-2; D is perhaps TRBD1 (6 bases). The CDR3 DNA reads TGCAGTGCTGCACACAGGGAAGGGGTGCGGCCATATGGCTACACCTTC. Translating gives CSAAHREGVRPYGYTF.